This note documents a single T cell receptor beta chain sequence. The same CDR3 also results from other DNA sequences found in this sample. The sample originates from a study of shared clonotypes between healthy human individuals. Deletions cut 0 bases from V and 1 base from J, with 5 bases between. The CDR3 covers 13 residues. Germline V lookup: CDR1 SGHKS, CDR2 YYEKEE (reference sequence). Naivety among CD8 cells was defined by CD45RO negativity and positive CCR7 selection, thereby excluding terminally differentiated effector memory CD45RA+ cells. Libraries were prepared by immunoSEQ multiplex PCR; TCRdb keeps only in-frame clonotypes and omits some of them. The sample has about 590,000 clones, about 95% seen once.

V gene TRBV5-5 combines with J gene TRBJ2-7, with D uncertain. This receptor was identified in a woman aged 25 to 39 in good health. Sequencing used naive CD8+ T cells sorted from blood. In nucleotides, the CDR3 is TGTGCCAGCAGCTTGGGCCGTTCCTACGAGCAGTACTTC. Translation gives CASSLGRSYEQYF.